This note documents a single T cell receptor beta chain sequence. The record originates from a study of radiation and T cells in renal cell carcinoma. Regarding time point: blood 2 weeks post-SBRT. Treatment indicated: 15 Gy SBRT to primary tumor, nephrectomy 4 weeks later. Radiation-treated patients gave blood at baseline, week 2 and week 4. This renal cell carcinoma was of the clear cell type. TCRdb's table, derived via immunoSEQ multiplex PCR, lists solely in-frame clones and lacks some. The sample yields 150,000 to 160,000 clones, about 87% seen once. The TCR sequence derives from a woman aged 45-65 years with renal cell carcinoma. The specimen comprised blood, sampled from a patient whose treatment included radiotherapy and nephrectomy.

This CDR3 reads CASSQGDYGYTF. In DNA form, the CDR3 reads TGTGCCAGCAGTCAAGGAGACTATGGCTACACCTTC. The rearrangement links TRBV25-1 to TRBJ1-2, with no clear D. The CDR3 covers 12 residues. V lost 5 bases to trimming and J lost 3 bases, with 7 bases between them. Germline loops: CDR1 MGHDK, CDR2 SYGVNS.